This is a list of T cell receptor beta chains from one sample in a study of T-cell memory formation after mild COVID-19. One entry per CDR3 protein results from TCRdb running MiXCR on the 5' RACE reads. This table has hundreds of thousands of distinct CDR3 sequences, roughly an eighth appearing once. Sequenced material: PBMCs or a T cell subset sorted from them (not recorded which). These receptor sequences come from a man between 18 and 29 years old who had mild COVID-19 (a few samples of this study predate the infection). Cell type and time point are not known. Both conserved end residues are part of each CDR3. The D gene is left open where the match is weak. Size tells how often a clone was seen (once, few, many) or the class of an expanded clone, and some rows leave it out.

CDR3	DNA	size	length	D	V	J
CASSYRSLNQPQHF	TGTGCCAGCAGTTACAGGTCCCTAAATCAGCCCCAGCATTTT	.	14	.	TRBV6-2/TRBV6-3	TRBJ1-5
CASGSGEQFF	TGTGCCAGCGGGTCGGGAGAGCAGTTCTTC	many	10	.	TRBV12-3/TRBV12-4	TRBJ2-1
CASTSGQGGTDTQYF	TGCGCCAGCACCTCCGGACAGGGGGGCACAGATACGCAGTATTTT	.	15	TRBD1	TRBV5-1	TRBJ2-3
CASSLATGRGATDTQYF	TGCGCCAGCAGCTTGGCCACGGGGAGAGGGGCGACAGATACGCAGTATTTT	.	17	.	TRBV5-1	TRBJ2-3
CASSQEQGAINYGYTF	TGCGCCAGCAGCCAAGAACAGGGGGCAATTAACTATGGCTACACCTTC	few	16	TRBD1	TRBV4-1	TRBJ1-2
CASSSGQGGGPQHF	TGTGCCAGCAGTTCCGGACAGGGGGGAGGGCCCCAGCATTTT	.	14	TRBD1	TRBV6-1	TRBJ1-5
CASSTMNTGELFF	TGTGCCAGCAGTACGATGAACACCGGGGAGCTGTTTTTT	.	13	.	TRBV27	TRBJ2-2
CASTRHSGEPNEKLFF	TGTGCCAGCACCCGGCACTCCGGGGAACCTAATGAAAAACTGTTTTTT	many	16	.	TRBV6-5	TRBJ1-4
CATSDAGLTQYF	TGTGCCACCAGTGACGCAGGGTTAACGCAGTATTTT	.	12	.	TRBV24-1	TRBJ2-3
CAAQGKHIQYF	TGTGCCGCTCAGGGGAAGCACATTCAGTACTTC	few	11	.	TRBV28	TRBJ2-4
CASSLAVGYGTEAFF	TGTGCCAGCAGCTTAGCGGTAGGATACGGAACTGAAGCTTTCTTT	.	15	.	TRBV7-2	TRBJ1-1
CASTRRAGAVQETQYF	TGTGCCAGCACCAGGAGGGCCGGGGCGGTACAAGAGACCCAGTACTTC	many	16	.	TRBV12-3/TRBV12-4	TRBJ2-5
CSAPPGVMGAGSYNEQFF	TGCAGTGCTCCCCCTGGGGTGATGGGGGCGGGCTCCTACAATGAGCAGTTCTTC	once	18	.	TRBV20-1	TRBJ2-1
CASSLAPGLAGGHTGELFF	TGCGCCAGCAGCTTGGCCCCGGGACTAGCGGGGGGGCACACCGGGGAGCTGTTTTTT	.	19	TRBD2	TRBV5-1	TRBJ2-2
CASSQRREMTGRRVNIQYF	TGTGCCAGCAGCCAGCGAAGGGAGATGACAGGGAGGAGGGTTAACATTCAGTACTTC	few	19	.	TRBV3-1	TRBJ2-4
CASSQTGVDTGELFF	TGTGCCAGCAGCCAAACAGGGGTTGACACCGGGGAGCTGTTTTTT	few	15	TRBD1	TRBV7-8	TRBJ2-2
CASSQDSRPGYEQYF	TGTGCCAGCAGCCAAGATTCCCGTCCTGGCTACGAGCAGTACTTC	few	15	.	TRBV4-2	TRBJ2-7
CASSPPGQRAYEQYF	TGTGCCAGCTCACCCCCGGGACAGCGAGCCTACGAGCAGTACTTC	few	15	TRBD1	TRBV18	TRBJ2-7
CASSHGAGLVANTGELFF	TGTGCCAGCAGCCACGGAGCGGGGCTAGTTGCGAACACCGGGGAGCTGTTTTTT	.	18	TRBD2	TRBV4-2	TRBJ2-2
CASSPRREGPKGYTF	TGTGCCAGCAGCCCGCGAAGGGAGGGGCCTAAAGGCTACACCTTC	.	15	.	TRBV7-8	TRBJ1-2
CASSKPSYEQYF	TGTGCCAGCAGTAAACCTTCCTACGAGCAGTACTTC	.	12	.	TRBV6-1	TRBJ2-7
CASSLKGRNTEAFF	TGTGCCAGCAGCTTGAAGGGACGGAACACTGAAGCTTTCTTT	few	14	.	TRBV7-3	TRBJ1-1
CASSGTSGEGDIQYF	TGTGCCAGCAGTGGGACTAGCGGGGAAGGGGACATTCAGTACTTC	many	15	TRBD2	TRBV6-2/TRBV6-3	TRBJ2-4
CASSLGVDEKLFF	TGCGCCAGCAGCTTGGGGGTAGACGAAAAACTGTTTTTT	.	13	.	TRBV5-1	TRBJ1-4
CASSVEEIGTGSEKLFF	TGTGCCAGCAGCGTAGAAGAAATAGGGACAGGGTCGGAAAAACTGTTTTTT	.	17	TRBD1	TRBV9	TRBJ1-4
CASSVGISRDSRFDEQFF	TGTGCCAGCAGCGTAGGAATTTCCCGGGACTCCCGCTTCGATGAGCAGTTCTTC	.	18	.	TRBV9	TRBJ2-1
CASPPGEYVNVLTF	TGTGCCAGCCCTCCGGGGGAGTATGTCAACGTCCTGACTTTC	.	14	.	TRBV7-9	TRBJ2-6
CASSLYPGTQETQYF	TGCGCCAGCAGCTTGTACCCAGGGACCCAAGAGACCCAGTACTTC	.	15	.	TRBV5-1	TRBJ2-5
CASTTRRQGWSGYTF	TGTGCCAGCACCACCCGTCGACAGGGTTGGAGTGGCTACACCTTC	.	15	TRBD1	TRBV6-2/TRBV6-3	TRBJ1-2
CASSHEWSRVNGYTF	TGTGCCAGCAGCCATGAATGGTCGAGGGTAAATGGCTACACCTTC	few	15	.	TRBV3-1	TRBJ1-2
CSAREGVDYGYTF	TGCAGTGCTAGAGAAGGTGTAGACTATGGCTACACCTTC	.	13	.	TRBV20-1	TRBJ1-2
CASSPPTETQYF	TGTGCCAGCAGCCCACCCACGGAGACCCAGTACTTC	few	12	.	TRBV7-2	TRBJ2-5
CANQGLTDTQYF	TGTGCCAACCAAGGGCTTACAGATACGCAGTATTTT	few	12	.	TRBV7-9	TRBJ2-3